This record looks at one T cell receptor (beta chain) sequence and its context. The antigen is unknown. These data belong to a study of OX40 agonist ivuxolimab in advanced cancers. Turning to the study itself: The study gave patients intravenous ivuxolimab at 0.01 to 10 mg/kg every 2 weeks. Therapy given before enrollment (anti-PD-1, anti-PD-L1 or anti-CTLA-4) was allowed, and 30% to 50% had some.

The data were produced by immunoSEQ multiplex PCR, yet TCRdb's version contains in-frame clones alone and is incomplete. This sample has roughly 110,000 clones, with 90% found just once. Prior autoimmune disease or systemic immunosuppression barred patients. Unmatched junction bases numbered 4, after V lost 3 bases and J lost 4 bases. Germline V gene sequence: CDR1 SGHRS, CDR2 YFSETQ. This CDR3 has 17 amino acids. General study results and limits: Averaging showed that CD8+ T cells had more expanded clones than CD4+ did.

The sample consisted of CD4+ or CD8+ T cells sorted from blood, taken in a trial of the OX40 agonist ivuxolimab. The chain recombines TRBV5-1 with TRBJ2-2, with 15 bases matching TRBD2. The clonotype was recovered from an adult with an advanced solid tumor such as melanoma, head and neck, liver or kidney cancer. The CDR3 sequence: CASSSGTSGGPTGELFF. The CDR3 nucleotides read TGCGCCAGCAGCTCCGGGACTAGCGGGGGGCCCACCGGGGAGCTGTTTTTT.